The 8 T cell receptor beta chains below were found in one sample sequenced in a study of vaccination effects on CD4 cells after COVID-19 (dated by TCRdb to about 2022). Libraries were prepared through the immunoSEQ multiplex PCR assay. Held by TCRdb, this immuneACCESS table contains in-frame sequences only and omits some clones. Under half of the omission traces to an unresolved V gene where checked; the cause of the rest is unknown. The sample data list approximately 82,000 clones, and around 70% of these were observed just once. The ten largest clones add up to around 1.5% of the sample. To identify antigen-specific CD4+ T cell clonotypes by their expansion, the ViraFEST assay first stimulated PBMC with viral peptide pools and then applied TCR sequencing. After about 10 days of culture, CD4+ T cells were isolated with the EasySep CD4+ T cell isolation kit. Their cognate antigens are unknown. Sequencing used CD4+ T cells from PBMCs cultured with HCoV-229E spike peptides, obtained before COVID-19 vaccination. The cell subset or site label for this specimen denotes: HCoV-229E spike overlapping peptide pool stimulation. Source of these receptors: a human donor who received a COVID-19 vaccine.

The chain joins TRBV2 to TRBJ2-6; no reliable D call. Trimming left V 1 base short and J 3 bases short, with 4 bases between. CDR1 and CDR2 from the germline V gene are SNHLY and FYNNEI. The CDR3 consists of 14 residues. The CDR3 nucleotides are TGTGCCAGCAGTGAAGGGGATGGGGCCAACGTCCTGACTTTC. It encodes CASSEGDGANVLTF.

V usage is TRBV5-4 and J usage is TRBJ2-1, with 7 bases lining up with TRBD1. V lost 1 base to trimming and J lost 1 base; unmatched junction nucleotides: 8. The CDR3 contains 17 residues. Germline-derived CDR1 and CDR2 are SGHNT and YYREEE (reference sequence). CDR3 nucleotides: TGTGCCAGCAGCTTGAAACTGGGACAGATGTCCTACAATGAGCAGTTCTTC. Encoded protein: CASSLKLGQMSYNEQFF.

The chain employs TRBV30 and TRBJ1-5; D is unclear. Trimming removed 3 bases from V and 0 bases from J, with 6 bases in between. CDR3 length equals 13 residues. Germline V gene sequence: CDR1 GTSNPN, CDR2 SVGIG (reference sequence). CDR3 bases: TGTGCCTGGAGCCTCCTTAGCAATCAGCCCCAGCATTTT. It codes for CAWSLLSNQPQHF.

The gene calls are TRBV5-1 and TRBJ1-4, with TRBD1 as a possible D gene (6 bases). CDR3 length: 12 residues. The germline V gene encodes CDR1 SGHRS and CDR2 YFSETQ. The V end was cut by 4 bases, the J end by 8 bases, with 9 bases between. In DNA form, the CDR3 reads TGCGCCAGCAGCGTGGACAGAGAAAAACTGTTTTTT. Its translation is CASSVDREKLFF. Supplemented by reference TRBV5-1 and TRBJ1-4, the full variable domain reads KAGVTQTPRYLIKTRGQQVTLSCSPISGHRSVSWYQQTPGQGLQFLFEYFSETQRNKGNFPGRFSGRQFSNSRSEMNVSTLELGDSALYLCASSVDREKLFFGSGTQLSVL.

The DNA for the CDR3 is TGTGCCAGCAGTTCAAACGTTTTGAGCGGGGGGAGTTACGAGCAGTACGTC. It specifies CASSSNVLSGGSYEQYV. The gene calls are TRBV28 and TRBJ2-7, with 9 nucleotides matching TRBD2. The junction had 14 bases not matched to a gene; V was cut back by 4 bases and J by 4 bases. The CDR3 is 17 residues long. Germline CDR1 MDHEN, CDR2 SYDVKM.

V and J are TRBV7-2 and TRBJ2-5, with TRBD2 identical over 16 bases. The CDR3 extends over 18 amino acids. Germline loops: CDR1 SGHTA, CDR2 FQGNSA. Trimming removed 0 bases from V and 5 bases from J; junction bases left unmatched: 6. The CDR3 is CASSLAGLAGGPRETQYF. The CDR3 region has the DNA TGTGCCAGCAGCTTAGCGGGACTAGCGGGGGGGCCTCGTGAGACCCAGTACTTC.

This rearrangement joins TRBV7-2 to TRBJ2-7; D remains unclear. The CDR3 consists of 13 residues. V gave up 1 base and J gave up 4 bases, with 8 bases separating them. The V gene's germline CDR1 is SGHTA and CDR2 FQGNSA. CDR3 sequence (DNA): TGTGCCAGCAGCTTAGTTGCCGGGTACGAGCAGTACGTC. Amino acid sequence: CASSLVAGYEQYV.

V and J are TRBV28 and TRBJ2-1, with unresolved D. The CDR3 is 12 residues long. Germline CDR1 reads MDHEN; CDR2 reads SYDVKM. V was shortened by 6 bases and J by 10 bases, with 13 bases between the two germline ends. The CDR3 DNA follows: TGTGCCAGCAGCCTCGGCACTCTGGAGCAGTTCTTC. Translated, it gives CASSLGTLEQFF. Full variable domain (missing parts from reference TRBV28 and TRBJ2-1): DVKVTQSSRYLVKRTGEKVFLECVQDMDHENMFWYRQDPGLGLRLIYFSYDVKMKEKGDIPEGYSVSREKKERFSLILESASTNQTSMYLCASSLGTLEQFFGPGTRLTVL.